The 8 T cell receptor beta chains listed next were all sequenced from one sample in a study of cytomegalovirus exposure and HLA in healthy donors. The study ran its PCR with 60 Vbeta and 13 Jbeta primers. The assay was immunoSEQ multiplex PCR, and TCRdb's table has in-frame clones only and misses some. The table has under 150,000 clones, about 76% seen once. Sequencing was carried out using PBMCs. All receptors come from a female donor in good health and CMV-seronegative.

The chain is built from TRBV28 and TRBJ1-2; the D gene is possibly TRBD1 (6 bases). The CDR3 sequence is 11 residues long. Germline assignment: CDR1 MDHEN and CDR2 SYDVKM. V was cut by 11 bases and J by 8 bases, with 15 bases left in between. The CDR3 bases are TGTGCCTCTTGGCAGGGGCAAGGCTACACCTTC. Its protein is CASWQGQGYTF.

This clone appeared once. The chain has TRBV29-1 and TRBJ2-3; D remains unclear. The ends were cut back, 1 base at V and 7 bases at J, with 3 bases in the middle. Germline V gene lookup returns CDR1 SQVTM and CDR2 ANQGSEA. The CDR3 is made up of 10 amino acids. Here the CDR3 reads CSVEVNTQYF. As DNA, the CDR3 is TGCAGCGTTGAAGTAAATACGCAGTATTTT.

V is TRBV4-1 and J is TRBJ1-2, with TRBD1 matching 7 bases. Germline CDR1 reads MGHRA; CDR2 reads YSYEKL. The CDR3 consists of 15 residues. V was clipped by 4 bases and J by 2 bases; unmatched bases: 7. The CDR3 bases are TGCGCCAGCAGCCGCCCGGGACAGTGGAACTATGGCTACACCTTC. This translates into CASSRPGQWNYGYTF.

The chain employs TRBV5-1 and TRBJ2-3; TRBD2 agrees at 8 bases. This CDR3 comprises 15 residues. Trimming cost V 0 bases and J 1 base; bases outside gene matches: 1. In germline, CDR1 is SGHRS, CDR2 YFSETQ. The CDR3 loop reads CASSLGAGGTDTQYF. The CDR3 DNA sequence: TGCGCCAGCAGCTTGGGAGCGGGAGGCACAGATACGCAGTATTTT. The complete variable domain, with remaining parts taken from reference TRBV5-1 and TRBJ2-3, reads KAGVTQTPRYLIKTRGQQVTLSCSPISGHRSVSWYQQTPGQGLQFLFEYFSETQRNKGNFPGRFSGRQFSNSRSEMNVSTLELGDSALYLCASSLGAGGTDTQYFGPGTRLTVL.

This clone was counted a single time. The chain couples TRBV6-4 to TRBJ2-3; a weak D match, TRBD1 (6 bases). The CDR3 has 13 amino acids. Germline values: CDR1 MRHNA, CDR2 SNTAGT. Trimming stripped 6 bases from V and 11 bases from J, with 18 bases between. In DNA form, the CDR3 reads TGTGCCAGCAGCGCCGAGGACAGTTCTAAGCAGTATTTT. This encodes CASSAEDSSKQYF.

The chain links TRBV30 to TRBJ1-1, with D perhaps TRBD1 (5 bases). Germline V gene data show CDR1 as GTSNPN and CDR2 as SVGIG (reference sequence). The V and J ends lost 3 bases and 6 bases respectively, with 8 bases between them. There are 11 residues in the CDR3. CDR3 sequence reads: CAWRGGAEAFF. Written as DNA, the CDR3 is TGTGCCTGGAGGGGGGGGGCTGAAGCTTTCTTT.

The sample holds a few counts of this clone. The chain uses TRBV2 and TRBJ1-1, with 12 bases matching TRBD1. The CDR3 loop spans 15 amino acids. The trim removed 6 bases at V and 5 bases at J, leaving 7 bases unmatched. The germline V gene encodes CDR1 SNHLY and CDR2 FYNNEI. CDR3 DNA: TGTGCCAGCAGAAGGGGACAGGGGGCTTTTACTGAAGCTTTCTTT. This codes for CASRRGQGAFTEAFF.

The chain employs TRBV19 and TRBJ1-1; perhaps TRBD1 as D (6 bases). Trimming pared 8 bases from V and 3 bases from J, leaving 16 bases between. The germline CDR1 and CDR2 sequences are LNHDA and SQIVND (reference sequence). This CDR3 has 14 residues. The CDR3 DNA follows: TGTGCCAGTTCCGACAGGTATAAGGACACTGAAGCTTTCTTT. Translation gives CASSDRYKDTEAFF.